This entry concerns a single T cell receptor (beta chain). Its antigen is currently not known. The record has no base qualities; no much larger clone is one base away. This sample is drawn from a study of shared clonotypes between healthy human individuals (dated by TCRdb to 2018 to 2021). Background on the whole study: The cohort comprised two women and a few men aged 18 to 49 years. For each donor, CD4 naive and CD4 memory were each run on three plates, CD8 naive on two plates, and CD8 memory on one plate. Blood TCR repertoires of four to six healthy adults were deeply sequenced to estimate repertoire size and the extent of clonotype sharing between individuals. Libraries were prepared and TCR repertoires were sequenced by different laboratories using diverse techniques, in order to increase sequencing depth and limit assay-specific biases. Per donor, leukapheresis produced somewhere between about 0.9 and 9.5 billion PBMCs.

Using the deep immunoSEQ assay, multiplex PCR amplified TCR CDR3 regions from genomic DNA. Extracted genomic DNA from each cell subset was spread evenly across all wells of several immunoSEQ 96-well plates, with each plate serving as a replicate. For sorted subsets, about 200 ng genomic DNA, equal to 30,000 or so T cell genomes, was loaded into each replicate PCR. Purified libraries were measured with a Qubit 3.0 fluorometer, size-checked on a Bioanalyzer 2100, and measured again with the KAPA Library Quantification kit. Every immunoSEQ 96-well plate was sequenced on a dedicated single-read 150-cycle Illumina NextSeq 550 flow cell. As for how the authors treated the data: The immunoSEQ output contained only junctional sequences without quality scores, so filtering could not match that applied to full-length reads. Sequences were annotated with PyIR, a Python wrapper for IgBLAST v1.9, using IMGT germline references to assign V/J genes and CDR3. Reads were filtered out if the reads had weak V/J assignments (E-value above 1e-6), no CDR3, stop codons, out-of-frame junctions, or ambiguous translated residues. A V3J clonotype was defined by an identical inferred V gene, J gene, and CDR3 amino acid sequence. Percentage overlap between repertoires was computed as shared unique clonotypes divided by the size of the smaller repertoire. Three approaches were used to assess repertoire richness: RTK rarefaction, the Chao1 estimator, and Recon v2.1 estimates of unobserved clonotypes. For all TCRbeta clonotypes obtained by the gDNA method from a few donors, generation probabilities were computed with OLGA. TCRdb took over this immuneACCESS table, retaining in-frame rearrangements with V and J assigned. Such tables are incomplete; in checked studies, under half of the missing clones stem from an unresolved V gene, and the remainder is unexplained. That table is the source of V, J and clone size, and D and trimming were worked out from the DNA. The table for this sample lists some 2,500,000 clones; 90% to 95% of them were counted only once. The ten largest clonotypes hold around 0.37% of the sample.

Germline trimming: 10 bases from V, 4 bases from J; junction bases outside gene matches: 8. Including cysteine and phenylalanine, the CDR3 has 14 amino acids. Just the 42-base CDR3 DNA is kept, in frame starting at base 1. For CDR1 and CDR2, the germline V gene lists MNHNS and SASEGT. The paper as a whole reports these results and caveats: Higher generation probabilities were observed for clonotypes shared by all four sorted-subset donors than for non-shared clonotypes. Even with the large sequencing depth, rarefaction of the sorted-subset datasets indicated that sequencing was incomplete. Only blood was sampled, and tissue TCR repertoires likely differ from those in blood. The genetic and exposure-history diversity represented was limited by the small number of donors. About 5% of naive CD4, 3.5% of naive CD8, approximately 2% of memory CD4, and 0.35% to 0.5% of memory CD8 clonotypes were shared across a few donors. Estimated clonotype richness was generally larger for naive than for memory subsets. Based on pairwise subsampling, the degree of clonotype sharing among donors was expected to be affected by sequencing depth.

Donors were healthy HIV-negative adults with no recently reported acute infections or vaccinations. All donors were Caucasian adults living in Nashville, Tennessee, USA. CD4+ T cells were enriched through magnetic negative selection, after which naive cells were positively selected on CD45RA and the remaining negative fraction served as the memory subset. After blood collection by leukapheresis, PBMCs were isolated using Ficoll-Histopaque density gradient centrifugation and then cryopreserved in the vapor phase of liquid nitrogen. Analytical flow cytometry was used to check the purity and quantity of every magnetically sorted T cell population. From each sorted fraction, genomic DNA was isolated and quantified by UV absorbance on a Nanodrop 2000c.

This receptor was taken from a man aged 18 to 35 in good health. Some clones in this sample may be carry-over from other donors' samples. Sample: naive CD4+ T cells from PBMCs. The cell subset or site label, as the study defines it: CD45RA+ positively selected. The chain is made from TRBV6-1 and TRBJ2-3; 10 central bases correspond to TRBD1. CDR3 loop: CAIAGTGVADTQYF. The nucleotides are TGTGCCATCGCCGGGACAGGGGTGGCAGATACGCAGTATTTT.